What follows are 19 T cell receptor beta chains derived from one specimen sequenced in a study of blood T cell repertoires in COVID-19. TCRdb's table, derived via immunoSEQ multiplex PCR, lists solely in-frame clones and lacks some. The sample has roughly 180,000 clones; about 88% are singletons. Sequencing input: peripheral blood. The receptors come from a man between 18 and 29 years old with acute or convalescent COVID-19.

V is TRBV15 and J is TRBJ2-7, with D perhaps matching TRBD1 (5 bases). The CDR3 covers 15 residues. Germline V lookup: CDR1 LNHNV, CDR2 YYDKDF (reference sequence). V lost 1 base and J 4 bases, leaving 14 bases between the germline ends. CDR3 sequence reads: CATSRVRDPRYEQYF. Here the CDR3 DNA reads TGTGCCACCAGCAGAGTCAGGGATCCTCGGTACGAGCAGTACTTC.

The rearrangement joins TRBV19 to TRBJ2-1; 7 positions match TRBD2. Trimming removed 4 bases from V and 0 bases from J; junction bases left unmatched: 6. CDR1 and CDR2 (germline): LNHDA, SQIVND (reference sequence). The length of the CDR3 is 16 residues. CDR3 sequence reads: CASSTAGLFSYNEQFF. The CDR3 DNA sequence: TGTGCCAGTAGTACAGCGGGGTTATTCTCCTACAATGAGCAGTTCTTC.

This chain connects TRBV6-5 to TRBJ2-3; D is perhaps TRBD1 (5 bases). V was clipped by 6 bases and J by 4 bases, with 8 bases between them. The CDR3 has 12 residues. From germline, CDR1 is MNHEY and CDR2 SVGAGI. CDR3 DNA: TGTGCCAGCAGACAGGATCCAGATACGCAGTATTTT. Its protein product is CASRQDPDTQYF.

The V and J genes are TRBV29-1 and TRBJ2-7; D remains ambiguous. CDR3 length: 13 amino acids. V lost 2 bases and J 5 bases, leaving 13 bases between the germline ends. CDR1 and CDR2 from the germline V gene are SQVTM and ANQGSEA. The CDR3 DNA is TGCAGCGTTGAACCTGTTTGGTCGGACGAGCAGTACGTC. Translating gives CSVEPVWSDEQYV.

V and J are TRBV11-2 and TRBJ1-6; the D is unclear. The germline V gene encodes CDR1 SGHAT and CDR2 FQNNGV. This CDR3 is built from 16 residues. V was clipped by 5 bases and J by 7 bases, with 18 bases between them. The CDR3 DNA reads TGTGCCAGCAGCCCACTGAGGTTGGGGAGAAATTCACCCCTCCACTTT. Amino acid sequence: CASSPLRLGRNSPLHF.

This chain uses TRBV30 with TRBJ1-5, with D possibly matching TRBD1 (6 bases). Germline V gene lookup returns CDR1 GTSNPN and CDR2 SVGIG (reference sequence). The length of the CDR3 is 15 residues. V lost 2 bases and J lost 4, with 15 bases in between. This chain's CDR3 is CAWSHSGTPNQPQHF. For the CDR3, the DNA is TGTGCCTGGAGTCACTCCGGGACACCGAATCAGCCCCAGCATTTT.

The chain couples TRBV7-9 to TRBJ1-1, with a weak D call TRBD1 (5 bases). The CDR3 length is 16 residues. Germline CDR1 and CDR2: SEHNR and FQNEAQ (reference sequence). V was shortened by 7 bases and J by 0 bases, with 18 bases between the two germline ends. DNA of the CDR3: TGTGCCAGCATGCCGGGACTCGACACCATGAACACTGAAGCTTTCTTT. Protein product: CASMPGLDTMNTEAFF.

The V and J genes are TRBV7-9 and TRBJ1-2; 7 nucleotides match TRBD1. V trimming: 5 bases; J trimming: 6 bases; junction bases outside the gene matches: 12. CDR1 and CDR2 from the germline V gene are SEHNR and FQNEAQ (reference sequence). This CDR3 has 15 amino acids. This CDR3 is CASSPRQGKKDGYTF. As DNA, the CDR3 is TGTGCCAGCAGCCCACGACAGGGAAAGAAGGATGGCTACACCTTC.

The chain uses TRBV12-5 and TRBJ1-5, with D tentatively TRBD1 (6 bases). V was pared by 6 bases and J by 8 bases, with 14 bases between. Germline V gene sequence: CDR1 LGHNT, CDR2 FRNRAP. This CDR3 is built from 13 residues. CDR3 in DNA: TGTGCTAGTGGGCTAACAAACAGGGAGCCCCAGCATTTT. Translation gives CASGLTNREPQHF.

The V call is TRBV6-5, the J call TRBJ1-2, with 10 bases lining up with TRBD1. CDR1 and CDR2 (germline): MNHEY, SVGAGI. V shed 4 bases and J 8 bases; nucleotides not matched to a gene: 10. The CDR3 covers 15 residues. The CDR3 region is CASSFLGQGSPGYTF. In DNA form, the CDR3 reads TGTGCCAGCAGTTTCTTGGGACAGGGGTCGCCCGGCTACACCTTC.

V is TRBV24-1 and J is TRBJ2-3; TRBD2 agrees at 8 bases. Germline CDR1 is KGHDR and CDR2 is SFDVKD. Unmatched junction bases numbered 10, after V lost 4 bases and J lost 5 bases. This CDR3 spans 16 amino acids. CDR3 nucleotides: TGTGCCACCAGTGACCGGGGACTAGGTTCGAAAGATACGCAGTATTTT. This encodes CATSDRGLGSKDTQYF.

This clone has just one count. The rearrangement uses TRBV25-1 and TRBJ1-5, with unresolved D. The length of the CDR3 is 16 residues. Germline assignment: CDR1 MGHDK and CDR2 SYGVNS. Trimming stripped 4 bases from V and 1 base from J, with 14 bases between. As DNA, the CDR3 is TGTGCCAGCAGTGCGTCAGGAGGCGGGAGCAATCAGCCCCAGCATTTT. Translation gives CASSASGGGSNQPQHF. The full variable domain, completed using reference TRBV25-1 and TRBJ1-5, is EADIYQTPRYLVIGTGKKITLECSQTMGHDKMYWYQQDPGMELHLIHYSYGVNSTEKGDLSSESTVSRIRTEHFPLTLESARPSHTSQYLCASSASGGGSNQPQHFGDGTRLSIL.

The CDR3 nucleotides are TGTGCCAGCAGCGTAAGCGACGGGGGACAGCCCCAGCATTTT. This translates into CASSVSDGGQPQHF. The chain has TRBV9 and TRBJ1-5; a possible D gene is TRBD1 (5 bases). The germline V gene has CDR1 SGDLS and CDR2 YYNGEE. V was trimmed by 1 base and J by 7 bases, leaving 12 bases between them. The CDR3 is 14 residues long.

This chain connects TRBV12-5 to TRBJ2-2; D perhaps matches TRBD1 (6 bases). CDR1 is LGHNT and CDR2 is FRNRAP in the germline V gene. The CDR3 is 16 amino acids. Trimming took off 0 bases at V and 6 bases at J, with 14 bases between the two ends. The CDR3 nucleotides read TGTGCTAGTGGTTTGGTTTTAACAGGGACGCCCGGGGAGCTGTTTTTT. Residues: CASGLVLTGTPGELFF.

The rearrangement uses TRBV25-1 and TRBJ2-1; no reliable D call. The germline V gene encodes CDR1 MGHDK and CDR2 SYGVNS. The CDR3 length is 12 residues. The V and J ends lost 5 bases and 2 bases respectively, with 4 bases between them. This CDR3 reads CASSPAYNEQFF. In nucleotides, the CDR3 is TGTGCCAGCAGTCCGGCCTACAATGAGCAGTTCTTC.

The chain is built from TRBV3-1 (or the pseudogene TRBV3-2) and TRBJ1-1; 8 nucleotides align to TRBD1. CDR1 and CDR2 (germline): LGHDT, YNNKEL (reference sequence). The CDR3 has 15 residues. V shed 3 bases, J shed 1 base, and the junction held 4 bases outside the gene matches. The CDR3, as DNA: TGTGCCAGCAGCCAGAGACAGGGGACGAACACTGAAGCTTTCTTT. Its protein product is CASSQRQGTNTEAFF.

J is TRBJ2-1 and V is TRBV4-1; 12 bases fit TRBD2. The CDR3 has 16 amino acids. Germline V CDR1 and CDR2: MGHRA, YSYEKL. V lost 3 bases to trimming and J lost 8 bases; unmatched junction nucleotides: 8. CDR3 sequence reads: CASSQRPSGGGDEQFF. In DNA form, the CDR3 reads TGCGCCAGCAGCCAGCGGCCTAGCGGGGGGGGTGATGAGCAGTTCTTC.

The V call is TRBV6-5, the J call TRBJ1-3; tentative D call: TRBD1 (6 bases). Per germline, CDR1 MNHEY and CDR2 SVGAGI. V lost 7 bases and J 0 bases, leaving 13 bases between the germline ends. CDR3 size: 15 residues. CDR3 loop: CASKATGYSGNTIYF. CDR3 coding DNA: TGTGCCAGCAAGGCGACAGGATACTCTGGAAACACCATATATTTT.

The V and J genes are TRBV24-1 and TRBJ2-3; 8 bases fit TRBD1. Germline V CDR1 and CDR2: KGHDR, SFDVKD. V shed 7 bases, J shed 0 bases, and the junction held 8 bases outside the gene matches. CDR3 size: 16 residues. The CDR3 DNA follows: TGTGCCACCAGCAAGACAGGGGACGAGAGCACAGATACGCAGTATTTT. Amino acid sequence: CATSKTGDESTDTQYF.